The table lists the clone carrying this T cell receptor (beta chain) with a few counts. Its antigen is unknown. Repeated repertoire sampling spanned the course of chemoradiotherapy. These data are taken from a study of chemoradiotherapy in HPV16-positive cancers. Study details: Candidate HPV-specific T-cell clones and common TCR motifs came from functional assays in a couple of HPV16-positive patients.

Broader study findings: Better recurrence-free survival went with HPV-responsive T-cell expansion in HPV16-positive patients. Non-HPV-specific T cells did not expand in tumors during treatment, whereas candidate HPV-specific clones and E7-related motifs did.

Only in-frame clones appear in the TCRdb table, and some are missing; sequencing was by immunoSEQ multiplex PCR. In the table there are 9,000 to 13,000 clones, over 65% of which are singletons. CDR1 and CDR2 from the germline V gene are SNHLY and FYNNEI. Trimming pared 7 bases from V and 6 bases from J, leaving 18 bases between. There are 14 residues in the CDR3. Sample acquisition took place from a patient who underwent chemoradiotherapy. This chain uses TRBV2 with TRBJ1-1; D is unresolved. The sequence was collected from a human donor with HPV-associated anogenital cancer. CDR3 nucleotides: TGTGCCAGCACCGAACTAAGAGGCTTCTCTGAAGCTTTCTTT. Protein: CASTELRGFSEAFF.